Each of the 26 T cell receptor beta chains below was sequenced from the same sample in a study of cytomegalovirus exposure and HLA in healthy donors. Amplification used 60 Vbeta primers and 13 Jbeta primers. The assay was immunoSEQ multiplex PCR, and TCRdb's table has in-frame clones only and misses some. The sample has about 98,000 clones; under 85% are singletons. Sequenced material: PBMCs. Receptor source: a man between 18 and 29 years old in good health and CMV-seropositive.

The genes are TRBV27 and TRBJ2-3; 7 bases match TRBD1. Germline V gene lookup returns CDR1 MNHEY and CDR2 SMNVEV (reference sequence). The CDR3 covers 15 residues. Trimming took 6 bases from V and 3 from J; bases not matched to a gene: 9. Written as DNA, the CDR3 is TGTGCCAGCAGCCCCCTCGACAGGGCTACAGATACGCAGTATTTT. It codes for CASSPLDRATDTQYF.

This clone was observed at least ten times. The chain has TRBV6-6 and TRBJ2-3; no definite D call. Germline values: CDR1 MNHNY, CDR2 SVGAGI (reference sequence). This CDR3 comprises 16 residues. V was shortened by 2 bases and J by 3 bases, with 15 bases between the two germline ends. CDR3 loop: CASSYAQEVWTDTQYF. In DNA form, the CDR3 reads TGTGCCAGCAGTTACGCGCAGGAAGTTTGGACAGATACGCAGTATTTT.

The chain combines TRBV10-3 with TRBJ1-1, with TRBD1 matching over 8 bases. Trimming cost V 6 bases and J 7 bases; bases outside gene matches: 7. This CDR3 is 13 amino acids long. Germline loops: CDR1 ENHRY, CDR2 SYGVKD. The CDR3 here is CAIRPGTGIEAFF. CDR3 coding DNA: TGTGCCATCAGACCGGGGACAGGAATTGAAGCTTTCTTT.

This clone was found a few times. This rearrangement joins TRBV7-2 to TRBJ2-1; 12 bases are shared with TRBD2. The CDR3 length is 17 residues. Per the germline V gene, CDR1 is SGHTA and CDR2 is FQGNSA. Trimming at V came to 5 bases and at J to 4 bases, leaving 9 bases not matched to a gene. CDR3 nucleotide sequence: TGTGCCAGCAGCCCTAGAGGGGGACTAGCGGGTTACAATGAGCAGTTCTTC. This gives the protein CASSPRGGLAGYNEQFF.

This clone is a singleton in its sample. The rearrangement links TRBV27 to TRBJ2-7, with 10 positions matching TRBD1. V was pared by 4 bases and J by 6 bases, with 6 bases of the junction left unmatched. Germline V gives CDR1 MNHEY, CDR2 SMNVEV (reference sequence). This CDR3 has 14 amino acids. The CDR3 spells CASSWGTGVIEQYF. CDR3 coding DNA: TGTGCCAGCAGTTGGGGGACAGGGGTGATCGAGCAGTACTTC.

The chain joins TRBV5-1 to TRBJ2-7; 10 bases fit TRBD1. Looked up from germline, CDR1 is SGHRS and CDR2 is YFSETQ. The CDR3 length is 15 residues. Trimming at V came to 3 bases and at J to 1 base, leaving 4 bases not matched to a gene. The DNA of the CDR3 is TGCGCCAGCAGCTGGGGGACAGGGGAGTCCTACGAGCAGTACTTC. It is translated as CASSWGTGESYEQYF.

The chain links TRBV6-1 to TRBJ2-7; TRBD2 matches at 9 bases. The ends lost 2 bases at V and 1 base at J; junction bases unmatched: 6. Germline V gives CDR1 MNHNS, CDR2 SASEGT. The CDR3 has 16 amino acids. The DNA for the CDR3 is TGTGCCAGCAGTGAAATCAAGCGGGGGGCTTCCTACGAGCAGTACTTC. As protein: CASSEIKRGASYEQYF.

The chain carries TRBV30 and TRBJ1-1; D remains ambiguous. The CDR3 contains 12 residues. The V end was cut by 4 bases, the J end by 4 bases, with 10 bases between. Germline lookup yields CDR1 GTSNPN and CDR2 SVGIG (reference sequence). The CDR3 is CAWKELGTEAFF. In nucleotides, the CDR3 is TGTGCCTGGAAAGAACTTGGCACTGAAGCTTTCTTT.

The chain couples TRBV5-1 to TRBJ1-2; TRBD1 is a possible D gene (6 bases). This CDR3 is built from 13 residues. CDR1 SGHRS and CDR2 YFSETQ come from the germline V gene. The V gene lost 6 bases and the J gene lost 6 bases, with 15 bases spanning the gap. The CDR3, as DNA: TGCGCCAGCACCGCGGACAGAGGGAATGGCTACACCTTC. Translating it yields CASTADRGNGYTF.

In nucleotides, the CDR3 is TGTGCCAGCAGCTTACCCGGGACACGGGGCCAAGAGACCCAGTACTTC. Amino acid sequence: CASSLPGTRGQETQYF. V usage is TRBV5-5 and J usage is TRBJ2-5, with D perhaps matching TRBD1 (6 bases). The germline V gene has CDR1 SGHKS and CDR2 YYEKEE (reference sequence). Trimming took off 2 bases at V and 1 base at J, with 15 bases between the two ends. The length of the CDR3 is 16 residues.

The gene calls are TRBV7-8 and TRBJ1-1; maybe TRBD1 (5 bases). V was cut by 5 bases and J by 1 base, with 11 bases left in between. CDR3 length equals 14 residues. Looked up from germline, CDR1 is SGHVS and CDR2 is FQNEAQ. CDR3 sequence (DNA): TGTGCCAGCAGCCCCGGACACTCGAACACTGAAGCTTTCTTT. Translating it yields CASSPGHSNTEAFF.

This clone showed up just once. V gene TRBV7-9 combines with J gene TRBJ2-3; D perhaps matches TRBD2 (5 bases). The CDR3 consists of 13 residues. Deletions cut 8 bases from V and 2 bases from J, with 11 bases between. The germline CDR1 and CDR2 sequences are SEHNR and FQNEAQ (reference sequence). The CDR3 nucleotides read TGTGCCAGCGCGGGCGGAACCACAGATACGCAGTATTTT. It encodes CASAGGTTDTQYF.

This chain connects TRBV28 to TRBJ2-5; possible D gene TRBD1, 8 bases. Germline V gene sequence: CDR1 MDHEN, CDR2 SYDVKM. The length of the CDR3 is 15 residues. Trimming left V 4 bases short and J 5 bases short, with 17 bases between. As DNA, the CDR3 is TGTGCCAGCAGTTCGGACCACAGGGGGGGGGAGACCCAGTACTTC. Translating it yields CASSSDHRGGETQYF. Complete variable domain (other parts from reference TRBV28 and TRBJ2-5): DVKVTQSSRYLVKRTGEKVFLECVQDMDHENMFWYRQDPGLGLRLIYFSYDVKMKEKGDIPEGYSVSREKKERFSLILESASTNQTSMYLCASSSDHRGGETQYFGPGTRLLVL.

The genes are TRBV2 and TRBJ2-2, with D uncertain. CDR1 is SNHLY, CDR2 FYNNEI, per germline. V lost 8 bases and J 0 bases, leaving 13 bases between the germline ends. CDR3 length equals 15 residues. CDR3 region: CASLLPSSNTGELFF. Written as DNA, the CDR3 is TGTGCCAGCCTACTCCCTAGTTCGAACACCGGGGAGCTGTTTTTT.

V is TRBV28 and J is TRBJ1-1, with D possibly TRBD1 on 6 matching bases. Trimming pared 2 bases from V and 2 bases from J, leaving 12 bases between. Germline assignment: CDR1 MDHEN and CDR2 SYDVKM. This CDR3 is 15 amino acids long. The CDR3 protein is CASSLIRGSNTEAFF. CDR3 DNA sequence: TGTGCCAGCAGTTTAATAAGGGGGTCAAACACTGAAGCTTTCTTT.

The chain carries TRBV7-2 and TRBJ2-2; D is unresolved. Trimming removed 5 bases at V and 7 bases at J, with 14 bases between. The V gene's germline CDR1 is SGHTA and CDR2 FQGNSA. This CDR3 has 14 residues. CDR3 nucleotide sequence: TGTGCCAGCAGCCCCCAGGCTCGCCGCGGGGAGCTGTTTTTT. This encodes CASSPQARRGELFF.

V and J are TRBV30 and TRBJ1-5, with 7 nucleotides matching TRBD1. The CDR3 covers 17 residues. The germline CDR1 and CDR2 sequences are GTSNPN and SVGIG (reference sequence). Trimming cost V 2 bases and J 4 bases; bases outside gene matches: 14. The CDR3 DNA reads TGTGCCTGGAGTTCGGTCCCAGGGGGTGGAGGTAATCAGCCCCAGCATTTT. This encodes CAWSSVPGGGGNQPQHF.

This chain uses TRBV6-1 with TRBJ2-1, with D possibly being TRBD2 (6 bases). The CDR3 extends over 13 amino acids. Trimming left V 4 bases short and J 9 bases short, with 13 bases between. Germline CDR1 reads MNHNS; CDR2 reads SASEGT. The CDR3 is CASSGTVGGEQFF. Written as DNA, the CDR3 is TGTGCCAGCAGTGGGACTGTCGGGGGTGAGCAGTTCTTC.

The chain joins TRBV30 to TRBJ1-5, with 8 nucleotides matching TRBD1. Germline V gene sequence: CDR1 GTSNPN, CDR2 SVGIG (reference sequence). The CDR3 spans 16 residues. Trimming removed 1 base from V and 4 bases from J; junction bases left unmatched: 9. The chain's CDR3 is CAWSAGVRGQNQPQHF. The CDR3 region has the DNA TGTGCCTGGAGTGCAGGGGTCAGGGGGCAGAATCAGCCCCAGCATTTT.

This chain's CDR3 is CASSFSGDTYEQYF. Here the CDR3 DNA reads TGTGCCAGCAGCTTTAGCGGGGACACCTACGAGCAGTACTTC. This chain uses TRBV7-2 with TRBJ2-7, with 8 positions matching TRBD2. Per the germline V gene, CDR1 is SGHTA and CDR2 is FQGNSA. This CDR3 comprises 14 residues. With 3 bases clipped from V and 2 bases from J, the junction kept 3 bases outside the gene matches. Combining the CDR3 with reference TRBV7-2 and TRBJ2-7 gives the whole variable domain GAGVSQSPSNKVTEKGKDVELRCDPISGHTALYWYRQSLGQGLEFLIYFQGNSAPDKSGLPSDRFSAERTGGSVSTLTIQRTQQEDSAVYLCASSFSGDTYEQYFGPGTRLTVT.

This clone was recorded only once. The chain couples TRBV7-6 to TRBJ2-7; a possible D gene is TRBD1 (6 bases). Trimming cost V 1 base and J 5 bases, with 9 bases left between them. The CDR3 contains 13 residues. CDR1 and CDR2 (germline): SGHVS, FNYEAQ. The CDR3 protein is CASSLETGHEQYF. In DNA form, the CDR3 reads TGTGCCAGCAGCTTAGAGACAGGCCACGAGCAGTACTTC.

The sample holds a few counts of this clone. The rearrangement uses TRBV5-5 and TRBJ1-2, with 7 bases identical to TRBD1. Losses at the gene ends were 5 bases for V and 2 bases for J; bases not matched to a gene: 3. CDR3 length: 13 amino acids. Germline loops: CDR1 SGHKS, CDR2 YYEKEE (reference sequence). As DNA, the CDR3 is TGTGCCAGCAGTCCGGACAGGAACTATGGCTACACCTTC. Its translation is CASSPDRNYGYTF.

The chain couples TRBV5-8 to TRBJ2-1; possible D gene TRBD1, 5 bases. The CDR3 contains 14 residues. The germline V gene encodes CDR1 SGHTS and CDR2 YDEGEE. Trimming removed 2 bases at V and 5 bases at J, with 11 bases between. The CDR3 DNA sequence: TGTGCCAGCAGCTTTAGGACATCAAACAATGAGCAGTTCTTC. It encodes CASSFRTSNNEQFF.

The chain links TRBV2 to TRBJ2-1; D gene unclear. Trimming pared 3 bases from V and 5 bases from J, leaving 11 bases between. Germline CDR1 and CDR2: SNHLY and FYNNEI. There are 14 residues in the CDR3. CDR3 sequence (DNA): TGTGCCAGCAGTGACGGGTCCCCACACAATGAGCAGTTCTTC. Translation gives CASSDGSPHNEQFF.

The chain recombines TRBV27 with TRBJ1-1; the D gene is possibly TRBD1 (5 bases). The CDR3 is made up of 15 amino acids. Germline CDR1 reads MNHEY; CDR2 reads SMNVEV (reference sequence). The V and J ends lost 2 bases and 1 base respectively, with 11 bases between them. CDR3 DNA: TGTGCCAGCAGTTTAGGGCAGGGAGGGAACACTGAAGCTTTCTTT. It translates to CASSLGQGGNTEAFF.

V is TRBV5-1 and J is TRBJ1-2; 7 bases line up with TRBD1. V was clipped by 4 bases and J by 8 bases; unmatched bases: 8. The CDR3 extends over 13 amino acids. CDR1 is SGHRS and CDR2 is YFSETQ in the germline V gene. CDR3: CASSPEGAGGYTF. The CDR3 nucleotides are TGCGCCAGCAGCCCTGAGGGGGCGGGGGGCTACACCTTC.